The 17 T cell receptor beta chains presented below share a single source sample, sequenced in a study of blood T cell repertoires in COVID-19 (dated by TCRdb to the early 2020s). Libraries came from the immunoSEQ multiplex PCR assay. Imported from immuneACCESS, the table was reduced by TCRdb to in-frame sequences with V and J called. These copies leave out some clones; in studies compared against another copy, an unresolved V gene accounts for under half, and the cause of the remainder is not known. A total of tens of thousands of clones appear in this sample, 88% of them only once. The leading ten clones occupy around 5% of the sample. The specimen sequenced was peripheral blood. Every receptor here comes from a man between 60 and 75 years old with acute or convalescent COVID-19.

This rearrangement joins TRBV10-3 to TRBJ1-2; no reliable D call. The germline gives CDR1 ENHRY, CDR2 SYGVKD. The CDR3 length is 14 residues. Trimming left V 5 bases short and J 2 bases short, with 12 bases between. The chain's CDR3 is CAISFSDSNYGYTF. CDR3 DNA sequence: TGTGCCATCAGTTTTTCGGACTCGAACTATGGCTACACCTTC.

This chain connects TRBV19 to TRBJ2-6, with 7 bases matching TRBD1. CDR3 length equals 16 residues. The J segment lost 0 bases and the V segment lost 8 bases, leaving 7 bases of the junction unmatched. In germline, CDR1 is LNHDA, CDR2 SQIVND (reference sequence). Here the CDR3 reads CASRDRVSSGANVLTF. In DNA, the CDR3 is TGTGCCAGTCGAGACAGGGTTAGCTCTGGGGCCAACGTCCTGACTTTC.

This chain links TRBV7-3 with TRBJ2-7; 9 bases are a match to TRBD1. The CDR3 spans 14 residues. Per the germline V gene, CDR1 is SGHTA and CDR2 is FQGTGA. After removal of 5 bases from V and 0 bases from J, the junction contained 2 bases not matched to a gene. The CDR3, as DNA: TGTGCCAGCAGCGGGACAGGGATCTCCTACGAGCAGTACTTC. Its translation is CASSGTGISYEQYF. Filled out from reference TRBV7-3 and TRBJ2-7, the complete variable domain reads GAGVSQTPSNKVTEKGKYVELRCDPISGHTALYWYRQSLGQGPEFLIYFQGTGAADDSGLPNDRFFAVRPEGSVSTLKIQRTERGDSAVYLCASSGTGISYEQYFGPGTRLTVT.

The rearrangement links TRBV28 to TRBJ2-7; no definite D call. This CDR3 region has 13 residues. V lost 5 bases to trimming and J lost 6 bases, with 14 bases between them. CDR1 and CDR2 from the germline V gene are MDHEN and SYDVKM. DNA of the CDR3: TGTGCCAGCAGTCCCCCCGGGTCCCCCGAGCAGTACTTC. It codes for CASSPPGSPEQYF.

This clone showed up just once. The gene calls are TRBV28 and TRBJ1-1; no firm D call. V lost 7 bases and J lost 4, with 13 bases in between. Per germline, CDR1 MDHEN and CDR2 SYDVKM. The CDR3 runs to 13 residues. The CDR3 here is CASTRRARTEAFF. As DNA, the CDR3 is TGTGCCAGCACCCGGCGGGCCCGCACTGAAGCTTTCTTT.

This chain connects TRBV5-4 to TRBJ2-1; D is perhaps TRBD1 (5 bases). The CDR3 is made up of 15 amino acids. Germline loops: CDR1 SGHNT, CDR2 YYREEE (reference sequence). Trimming took off 0 bases at V and 0 bases at J, with 7 bases between the two ends. The CDR3 DNA sequence: TGTGCCAGCAGCTTGGGACAGAGCTCCTACAATGAGCAGTTCTTC. Translated, it gives CASSLGQSSYNEQFF. Full variable domain (missing parts from reference TRBV5-4 and TRBJ2-1): ETGVTQSPTHLIKTRGQQVTLRCSSQSGHNTVSWYQQALGQGPQFIFQYYREEENGRGNFPPRFSGLQFPNYSSELNVNALELDDSALYLCASSLGQSSYNEQFFGPGTRLTVL.

The V call is TRBV5-1, the J call TRBJ1-3, with 8 bases lining up with TRBD1. Germline CDR1 and CDR2: SGHRS and YFSETQ. V lost 4 bases to trimming and J lost 9 bases; unmatched junction nucleotides: 6. CDR3 length equals 13 residues. CDR3 in amino acids: CASSRGQGGTIYF. CDR3 sequence (DNA): TGCGCCAGCAGCCGAGGACAGGGTGGCACCATATATTTT.

The J gene is TRBJ1-1, the V gene TRBV10-3; 8 nucleotides match TRBD1. J gave up 0 bases and V 9 bases, and 12 bases lay outside the gene matches. The germline CDR1 and CDR2 sequences are ENHRY and SYGVKD. The length of the CDR3 is 16 residues. CDR3 bases: TGTGCCATATCAGACGGACAGGGCGCCTTGAACACTGAAGCTTTCTTT. It is translated as CAISDGQGALNTEAFF.

The chain employs TRBV4-2 and TRBJ2-2; 10 nucleotides match TRBD2. Germline assignment: CDR1 LGHNA and CDR2 YNFKEQ. The CDR3 has 16 amino acids. After removal of 5 bases from V and 1 base from J, the junction contained 4 bases not matched to a gene. CDR3 in DNA: TGTGCCAGCAGCGCACTAGCGGGGCAGAACACCGGGGAGCTGTTTTTT. Residues: CASSALAGQNTGELFF.

This clone was recorded once. V is TRBV5-4 and J is TRBJ1-6, with unresolved D. V was trimmed by 4 bases and J by 5 bases, leaving 16 bases between them. Germline loops: CDR1 SGHNT, CDR2 YYREEE (reference sequence). The CDR3 has 16 residues. CDR3 sequence reads: CASSLGPIQDNSPLHF. CDR3 coding DNA: TGTGCCAGCAGCCTTGGGCCCATTCAAGATAATTCACCCCTCCACTTT. Full variable domain (outside the CDR3, taken from reference TRBV5-4 and TRBJ1-6): ETGVTQSPTHLIKTRGQQVTLRCSSQSGHNTVSWYQQALGQGPQFIFQYYREEENGRGNFPPRFSGLQFPNYSSELNVNALELDDSALYLCASSLGPIQDNSPLHFGNGTRLTVT.

The chain carries TRBV28 and TRBJ2-7; D gene ambiguous. The CDR3 is made up of 14 amino acids. Deletions cut 3 bases from V and 0 bases from J, with 9 bases between. Per the germline V gene, CDR1 is MDHEN and CDR2 is SYDVKM. DNA for the CDR3: TGTGCCAGCAGTTTTCTCCGTAGCTCCTACGAGCAGTACTTC. Residues: CASSFLRSSYEQYF. The variable domain in full, with the rest retrieved from reference TRBV28 and TRBJ2-7, is DVKVTQSSRYLVKRTGEKVFLECVQDMDHENMFWYRQDPGLGLRLIYFSYDVKMKEKGDIPEGYSVSREKKERFSLILESASTNQTSMYLCASSFLRSSYEQYFGPGTRLTVT.

The gene calls are TRBV19 and TRBJ1-1; 8 bases agree with TRBD1. After removal of 1 base from V and 10 bases from J, the junction contained 2 bases not matched to a gene. CDR1 is LNHDA, CDR2 SQIVND, per germline (reference sequence). CDR3 size: 12 residues. The CDR3 sequence: CASSIGQGRAFF. Here the CDR3 DNA reads TGTGCCAGTAGTATAGGACAGGGGAGAGCTTTCTTT.

The chain links TRBV7-3 to TRBJ1-3, with D perhaps matching TRBD1 (5 bases). The CDR3 is made up of 16 amino acids. V lost 0 bases and J 0 bases, leaving 9 bases between the germline ends. From germline, CDR1 is SGHTA and CDR2 FQGTGA. The CDR3 is CASSLTSGISGNTIYF. The DNA for the CDR3 is TGTGCCAGCAGCTTAACCTCAGGGATCTCTGGAAACACCATATATTTT. The whole variable domain, remainder taken from reference TRBV7-3 and TRBJ1-3, is GAGVSQTPSNKVTEKGKYVELRCDPISGHTALYWYRQSLGQGPEFLIYFQGTGAADDSGLPNDRFFAVRPEGSVSTLKIQRTERGDSAVYLCASSLTSGISGNTIYFGEGSWLTVV.

This chain joins TRBV2 and TRBJ2-1; a possible D gene is TRBD2 (5 bases). Germline V lookup: CDR1 SNHLY, CDR2 FYNNEI. Trimming took 8 bases from V and 0 from J, leaving 14 bases between them. There are 15 residues in the CDR3. CDR3 region: CASRPAVSSYNEQFF. The DNA of the CDR3 is TGTGCCAGCCGCCCAGCGGTGAGCTCCTACAATGAGCAGTTCTTC.

V and J are TRBV4-2 and TRBJ1-5, with 7 bases aligning to TRBD1. CDR3 size: 14 residues. The V gene end was trimmed by 5 bases and the J gene end by 5 bases; junction bases not matched to a gene: 6. Germline assignment: CDR1 LGHNA and CDR2 YNFKEQ. CDR3 nucleotide sequence: TGTGCCAGCAGCGCCCGACAGGGCGATCAGCCCCAGCATTTT. Amino acid sequence: CASSARQGDQPQHF.

This chain joins TRBV5-4 and TRBJ2-5; 7 bases are a match to TRBD2. The CDR3 sequence is 15 residues long. The V gene end was trimmed by 0 bases and the J gene end by 2 bases; junction bases not matched to a gene: 4. Germline V gene data show CDR1 as SGHNT and CDR2 as YYREEE (reference sequence). Here the CDR3 DNA reads TGTGCCAGCAGCTTGGGACTAGCCGTTCAAGAGACCCAGTACTTC. Protein: CASSLGLAVQETQYF.

The chain is built from TRBV27 and TRBJ1-5; D remains unclear. CDR3 length: 14 residues. CDR1 and CDR2 (germline): MNHEY, SMNVEV (reference sequence). Trimming removed 7 bases at V and 4 bases at J, with 14 bases between. The DNA for the CDR3 is TGTGCCAGCACCCCCAGCGTGAGGAATCAGCCCCAGCATTTT. Protein sequence: CASTPSVRNQPQHF.